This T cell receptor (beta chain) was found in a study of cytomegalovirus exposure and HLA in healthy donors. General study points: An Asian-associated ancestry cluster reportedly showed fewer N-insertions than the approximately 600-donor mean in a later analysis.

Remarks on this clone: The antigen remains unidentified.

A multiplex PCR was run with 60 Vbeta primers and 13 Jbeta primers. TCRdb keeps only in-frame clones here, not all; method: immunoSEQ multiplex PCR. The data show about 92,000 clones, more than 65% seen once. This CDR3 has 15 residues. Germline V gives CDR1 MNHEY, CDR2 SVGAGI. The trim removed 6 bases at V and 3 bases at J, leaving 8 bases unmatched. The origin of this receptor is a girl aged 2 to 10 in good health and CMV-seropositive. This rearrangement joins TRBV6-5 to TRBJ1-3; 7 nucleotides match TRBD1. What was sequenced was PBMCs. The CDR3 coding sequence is TGTGCCAGCAGCTCCGAGGGGGCCGGTGGAAACACCATATATTTT. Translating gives CASSSEGAGGNTIYF.